This record concerns one T cell receptor (beta chain) sequence. Its antigen is still unknown. Only in-frame clones appear in the TCRdb table, and some are missing; sequencing was by immunoSEQ multiplex PCR. Of 120,000 or so clones listed, 80% to 90% were seen once; the top ten hold roughly a quarter. The data belong to a study of T cell responses to AZD1222 COVID-19 vaccine. Notes on the study in general: In a largely white British group with more females than males, clonal diversity was possibly underestimated. Seropositivity was recorded at baseline in only a handful of AZD1222 recipients.

Germline V gene lookup returns CDR1 GTSNPN and CDR2 SVGIG (reference sequence). After removal of 8 bases from V and 4 bases from J, the junction contained 4 bases not matched to a gene. The CDR3 is 13 residues long. The sample in question was peripheral blood, obtained 28 days after the second AZD1222 dose. The J gene is TRBJ1-6, the V gene TRBV30; 8 bases line up with TRBD1. The source of this sequence is an adult who received the AZD1222 COVID-19 vaccine. In DNA form, the CDR3 reads TGTGCCGCACAGGGGGAGTATAATTCACCCCTCCACTTT. Protein sequence: CAAQGEYNSPLHF.